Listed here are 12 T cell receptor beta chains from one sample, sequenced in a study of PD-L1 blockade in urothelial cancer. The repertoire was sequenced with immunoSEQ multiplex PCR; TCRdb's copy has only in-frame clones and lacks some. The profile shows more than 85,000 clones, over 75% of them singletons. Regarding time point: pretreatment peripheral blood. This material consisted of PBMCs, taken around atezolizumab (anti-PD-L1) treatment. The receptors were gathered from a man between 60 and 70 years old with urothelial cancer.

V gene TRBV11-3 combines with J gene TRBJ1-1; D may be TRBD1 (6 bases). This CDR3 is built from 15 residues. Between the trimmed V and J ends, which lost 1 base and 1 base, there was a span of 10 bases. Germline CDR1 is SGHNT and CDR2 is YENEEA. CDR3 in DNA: TGTGCCAGCAGCTTAGGGCAGGGGACGAACACTGAAGCTTTCTTT. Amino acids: CASSLGQGTNTEAFF.

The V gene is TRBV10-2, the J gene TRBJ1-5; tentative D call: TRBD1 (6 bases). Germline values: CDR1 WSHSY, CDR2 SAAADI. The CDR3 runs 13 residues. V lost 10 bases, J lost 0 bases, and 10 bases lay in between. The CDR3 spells CAISGDSNQPQHF. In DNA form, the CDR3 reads TGCGCCATTTCAGGGGATAGCAATCAGCCCCAGCATTTT.

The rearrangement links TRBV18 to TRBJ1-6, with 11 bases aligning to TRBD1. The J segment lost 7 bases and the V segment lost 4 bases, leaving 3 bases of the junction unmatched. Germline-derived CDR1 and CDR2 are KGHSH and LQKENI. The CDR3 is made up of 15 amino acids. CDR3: CASSQWDRGNSPLHF. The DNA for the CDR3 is TGTGCCAGCTCACAATGGGACAGGGGGAATTCACCCCTCCACTTT.

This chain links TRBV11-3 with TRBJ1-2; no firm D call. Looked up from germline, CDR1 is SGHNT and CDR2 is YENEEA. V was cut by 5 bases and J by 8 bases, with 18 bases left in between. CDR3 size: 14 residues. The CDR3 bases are TGTGCCAGCAGCCCTGCCGGACCTGCGGGGGGCTACACCTTC. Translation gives CASSPAGPAGGYTF.

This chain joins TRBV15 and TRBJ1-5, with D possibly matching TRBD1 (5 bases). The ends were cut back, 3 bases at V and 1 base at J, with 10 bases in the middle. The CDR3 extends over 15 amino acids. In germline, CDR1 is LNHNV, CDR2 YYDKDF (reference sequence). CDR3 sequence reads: CATSRRQGSNQPQHF. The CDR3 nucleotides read TGTGCCACCAGCAGGCGGCAGGGCAGCAATCAGCCCCAGCATTTT.

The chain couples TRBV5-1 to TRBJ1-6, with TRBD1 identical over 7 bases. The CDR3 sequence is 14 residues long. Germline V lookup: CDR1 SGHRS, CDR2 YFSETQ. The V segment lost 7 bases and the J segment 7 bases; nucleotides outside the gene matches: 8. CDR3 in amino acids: CASSTGLENSPLHF. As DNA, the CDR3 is TGCGCCAGCTCGACAGGGTTAGAAAATTCACCCCTCCACTTT.

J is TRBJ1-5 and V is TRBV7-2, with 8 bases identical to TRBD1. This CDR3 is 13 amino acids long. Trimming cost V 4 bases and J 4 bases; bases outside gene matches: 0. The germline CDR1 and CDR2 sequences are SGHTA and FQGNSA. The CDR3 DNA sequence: TGTGCCAGCAGCTGGACAGGGAATCAGCCCCAGCATTTT. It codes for CASSWTGNQPQHF.

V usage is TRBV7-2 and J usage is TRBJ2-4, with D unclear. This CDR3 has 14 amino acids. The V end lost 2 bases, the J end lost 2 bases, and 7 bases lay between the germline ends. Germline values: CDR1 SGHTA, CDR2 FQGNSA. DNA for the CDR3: TGTGCCAGCAGCTTATACGGGTCCAAAAACATTCAGTACTTC. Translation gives CASSLYGSKNIQYF. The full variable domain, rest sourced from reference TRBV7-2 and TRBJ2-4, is GAGVSQSPSNKVTEKGKDVELRCDPISGHTALYWYRQSLGQGLEFLIYFQGNSAPDKSGLPSDRFSAERTGGSVSTLTIQRTQQEDSAVYLCASSLYGSKNIQYFGAGTRLSVL.

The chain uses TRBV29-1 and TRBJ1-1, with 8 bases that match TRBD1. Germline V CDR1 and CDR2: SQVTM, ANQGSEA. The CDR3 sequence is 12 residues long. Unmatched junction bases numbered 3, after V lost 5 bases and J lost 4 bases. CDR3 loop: CSVSRGPTEAFF. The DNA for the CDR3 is TGCAGCGTTTCCAGGGGGCCCACTGAAGCTTTCTTT.

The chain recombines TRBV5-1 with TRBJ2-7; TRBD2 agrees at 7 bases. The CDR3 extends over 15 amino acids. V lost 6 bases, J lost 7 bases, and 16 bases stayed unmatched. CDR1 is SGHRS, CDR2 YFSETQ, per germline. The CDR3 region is CASTLGGRTGGEQYF. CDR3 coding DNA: TGCGCCAGCACCCTTGGGGGTAGAACGGGGGGTGAGCAGTACTTC.

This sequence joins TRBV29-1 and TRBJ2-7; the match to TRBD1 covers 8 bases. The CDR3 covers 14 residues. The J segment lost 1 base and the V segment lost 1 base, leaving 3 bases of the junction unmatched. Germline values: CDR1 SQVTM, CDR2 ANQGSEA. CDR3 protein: CSVEGTGSSYEQYF. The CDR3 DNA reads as TGCAGCGTTGAAGGGACAGGGTCGTCCTACGAGCAGTACTTC.

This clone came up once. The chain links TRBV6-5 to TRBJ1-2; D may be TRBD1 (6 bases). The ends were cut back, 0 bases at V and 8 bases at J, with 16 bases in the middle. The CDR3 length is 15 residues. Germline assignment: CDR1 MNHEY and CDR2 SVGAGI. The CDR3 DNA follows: TGTGCCAGCAGTTACTCGTCCTCCCCAAGGGGGGGCTACACCTTC. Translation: CASSYSSSPRGGYTF.